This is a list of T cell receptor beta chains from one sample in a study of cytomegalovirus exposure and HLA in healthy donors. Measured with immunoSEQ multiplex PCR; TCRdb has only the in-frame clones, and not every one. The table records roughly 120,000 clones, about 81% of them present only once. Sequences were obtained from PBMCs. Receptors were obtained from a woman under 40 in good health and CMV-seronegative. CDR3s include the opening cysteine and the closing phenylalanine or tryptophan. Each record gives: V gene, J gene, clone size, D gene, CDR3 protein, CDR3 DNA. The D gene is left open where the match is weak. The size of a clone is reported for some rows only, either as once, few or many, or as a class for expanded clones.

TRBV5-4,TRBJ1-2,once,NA,CASHTDIGRVSYGYTF,TGTGCCAGCCATACTGACATAGGGCGGGTGAGCTATGGCTACACCTTC
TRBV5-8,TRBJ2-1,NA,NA,CASSSAAEGQFF,TGTGCCAGCAGCTCAGCCGCCGAGGGGCAGTTCTTC
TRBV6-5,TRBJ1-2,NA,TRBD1,CASTDRGGYGYTF,TGTGCCAGCACCGACAGGGGGGGCTATGGCTACACCTTC
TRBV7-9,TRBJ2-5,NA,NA,CSSSSDREGQETQYF,TGTTCCAGCAGCTCGGACAGGGAGGGTCAAGAGACCCAGTACTTC
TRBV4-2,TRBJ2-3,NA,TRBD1,CASSQWTGGKDTQYF,TGTGCCAGCAGCCAGTGGACAGGGGGCAAAGATACGCAGTATTTT
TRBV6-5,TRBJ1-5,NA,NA,CASSPDRGSTQPQHF,TGTGCCAGCAGTCCGGACAGAGGGTCCACGCAGCCCCAGCATTTT
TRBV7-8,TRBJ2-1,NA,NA,CASSLPGNNEQFF,TGTGCCAGCAGCCTGCCCGGGAACAATGAGCAGTTCTTC
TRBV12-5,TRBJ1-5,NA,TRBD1,CASGRDRNQPQHF,TGTGCTAGCGGCCGGGACAGAAATCAGCCCCAGCATTTT
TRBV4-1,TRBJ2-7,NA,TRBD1,CASSQQRAGQGMQEQYF,TGCGCCAGCAGCCAGCAACGCGCGGGACAGGGAATGCAGGAGCAGTACTTC
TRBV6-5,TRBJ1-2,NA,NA,CASRETAYGYTF,TGTGCCAGCAGGGAGACAGCTTATGGCTACACCTTC
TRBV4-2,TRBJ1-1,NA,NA,CASSHKWAGTGAMNTEAFF,TGTGCCAGCAGCCATAAGTGGGCCGGGACGGGAGCCATGAACACTGAAGCTTTCTTT
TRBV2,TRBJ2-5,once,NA,CASRLQQETQYF,TGTGCCAGCAGGTTACAGCAAGAGACCCAGTACTTC
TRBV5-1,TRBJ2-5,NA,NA,CASSLGTNEGTQYF,TGCGCCAGCAGCTTGGGGACCAACGAGGGGACCCAGTACTTC
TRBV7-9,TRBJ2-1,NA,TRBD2,CASSLRAGGSYNEQFF,TGTGCCAGCAGCTTAAGAGCGGGAGGCTCCTACAATGAGCAGTTCTTC
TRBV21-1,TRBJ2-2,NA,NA,CASSMTGRNTGELFF,TGTGCCAGCAGTATGACAGGGAGAAACACCGGGGAGCTGTTTTTT
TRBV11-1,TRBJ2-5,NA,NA,CASSLLAVWNQETQYF,TGTGCCAGCAGCTTATTGGCGGTTTGGAATCAAGAGACCCAGTACTTC
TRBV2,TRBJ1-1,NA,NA,CASSEGSYTEAFF,TGTGCCAGCAGTGAGGGCTCGTACACTGAAGCTTTCTTT
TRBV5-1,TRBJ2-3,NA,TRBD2,CASSLAREGGTDTQYF,TGCGCCAGCAGCTTGGCTCGGGAGGGCGGCACAGATACGCAGTATTTT
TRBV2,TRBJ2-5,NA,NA,CATRPNRDETQYF,TGTGCCACTCGACCCAACAGGGATGAGACCCAGTACTTC
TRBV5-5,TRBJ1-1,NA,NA,CASSLDRTEAFF,TGTGCCAGCAGCTTGGACAGAACCGAAGCTTTCTTT
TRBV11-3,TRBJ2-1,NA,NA,CASSSQGGQFF,TGTGCCAGCAGCTCCCAGGGGGGGCAGTTCTTC
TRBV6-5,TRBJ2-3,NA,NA,CASSYSGGADTQYF,TGTGCCAGCAGTTACTCGGGGGGAGCAGATACGCAGTATTTT
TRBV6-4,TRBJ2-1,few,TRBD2,CASSDNPASGSSGGYNEQFF,TGTGCCAGCAGTGACAACCCGGCTAGCGGGAGCTCAGGGGGATACAATGAGCAGTTCTTC
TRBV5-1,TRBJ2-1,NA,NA,CASSLTAGWNEQFF,TGCGCCAGCAGCTTGACGGCAGGGTGGAATGAGCAGTTCTTC
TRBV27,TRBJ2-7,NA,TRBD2,CASSYRTSYEQYF,TGTGCCAGCAGTTACCGGACTAGCTACGAGCAGTACTTC
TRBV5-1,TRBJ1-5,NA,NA,CASSIGTAPGQPQHF,TGCGCCAGCAGCATAGGGACTGCCCCCGGGCAGCCCCAGCATTTT
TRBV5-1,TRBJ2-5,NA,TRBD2,CASSKTSGSRGQETQYF,TGCGCCAGCAGCAAGACTAGCGGGAGCCGAGGCCAAGAGACCCAGTACTTC
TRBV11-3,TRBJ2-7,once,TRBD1,CASSLTGMGYEQYF,TGTGCCAGCAGTCTGACAGGGATGGGGTACGAGCAGTACTTC
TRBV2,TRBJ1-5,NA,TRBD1,CASSEWRDRDNQPQHF,TGTGCCAGCAGTGAGTGGAGGGACAGGGACAATCAGCCCCAGCATTTT
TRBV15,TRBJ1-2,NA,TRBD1,CATSRDDRGDYGYTF,TGTGCCACCAGCAGAGATGACAGGGGGGACTATGGCTACACCTTC
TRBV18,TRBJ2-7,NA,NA,CASSHDSSSSYEQYF,TGTGCCAGCTCACACGACAGTTCTAGCTCCTACGAGCAGTACTTC
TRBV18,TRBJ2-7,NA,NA,CASSPDSLSYEQYF,TGTGCCAGCTCACCTGACAGTCTCTCCTACGAGCAGTACTTC
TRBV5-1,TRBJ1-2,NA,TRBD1,CASSLGDRDYGYTF,TGCGCCAGCAGCTTGGGGGACAGGGACTATGGCTACACCTTC
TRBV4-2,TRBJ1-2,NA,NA,CASSQDLLSGGLYGYTF,TGTGCCAGCAGCCAAGATTTGCTCTCGGGGGGCCTCTATGGCTACACCTTC
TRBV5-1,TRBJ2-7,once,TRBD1,CASSLAGQGYEQYF,TGCGCCAGCAGCTTGGCGGGACAGGGTTACGAGCAGTACTTC
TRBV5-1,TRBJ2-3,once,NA,CASSLDSHRTDTQYF,TGCGCCAGCAGCTTAGACAGCCACCGAACAGATACGCAGTATTTT
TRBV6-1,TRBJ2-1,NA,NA,CASSAGSLIFWQFF,TGTGCCAGCAGTGCGGGTAGTTTGATCTTTTGGCAGTTCTTC
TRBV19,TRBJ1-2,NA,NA,CASRPTGGGYGYTF,TGTGCCAGTAGACCTACGGGGGGAGGCTATGGCTACACCTTC
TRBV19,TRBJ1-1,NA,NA,CASTMLGQKNTEAFF,TGTGCCAGTACTATGTTAGGACAGAAGAACACTGAAGCTTTCTTT
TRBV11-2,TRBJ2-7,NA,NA,CASSLGGVQYF,TGTGCCAGCAGCTTAGGGGGGGTGCAGTACTTC
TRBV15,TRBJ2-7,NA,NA,CATSRDRGSYEQYF,TGTGCCACCAGCAGAGACCGGGGCTCCTACGAGCAGTACTTC
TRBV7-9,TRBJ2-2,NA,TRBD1,CASSLGNWDRGSTGELFF,TGTGCCAGCAGCTTAGGGAATTGGGACAGGGGGAGCACCGGGGAGCTGTTTTTT